These T cell receptor beta chains were read from a single sample in a study of memory CD4+ T cells and cytomegalovirus serostatus. Sequenced by immunoSEQ multiplex PCR; TCRdb stores in-frame clones only, minus some. The table lists approximately 63,000 clones, around 80% of them singletons. Material: memory CD4+ T cells from blood. The receptors come from an adult in good health and CMV-seronegative. Some clones in this sample may be carry-over from other donors' samples. CDR3s include the opening cysteine and the closing phenylalanine or tryptophan.

V gene,CDR3 protein
TRBV11-2,CASSSSPRQGQYF
TRBV7-9,CASSLRARGSGNTEAFF
TRBV7-2,CASSLARNSPLHF
TRBV6-1,CASSESPGQIYGYTF
TRBV9,CASSVGQRGDEQYF
TRBV6-5,CASSYLGSVNTEAFF
TRBV7-3,CASSLTGDTEAFF
TRBV5-1,CASSHSPDRGDEKLFF
TRBV18,CASSPNSMLRDEQFF
TRBV15,CATSRAGTGEAFF
TRBV15,CATSRDRGMAGLNQPQHF
TRBV9,CASSGEQGAGYTF
TRBV28,CASSFIDREYTF
TRBV7-6,CASSLDGSTDTQYF
TRBV30,CAWSVWRGGRYEQYF
TRBV19,CASSSRDTDTQYF
TRBV21-1,CASSKSFPGGLCQPQHF